The 8 T cell receptor beta chains below were found in one sample sequenced in a study of cytomegalovirus exposure and HLA in healthy donors (dated by TCRdb to 2016 to 2017). The library was built by means of the immunoSEQ multiplex PCR assay. The multiplex PCR relied on a mix of 60 forward primers for TCR Vbeta segments and 13 reverse primers for TCR Jbeta segments. In its TCRdb copy, this immuneACCESS table keeps in-frame sequences only and misses some clones. Where compared with another copy, unresolved V genes explain less than half of these, and the others have no known cause. In this sample the table shows approximately 100,000 clones, 10% of which occur a single time. 5.8% of the sample lies in the top ten. The sequenced sample consisted of PBMCs. The receptors derive from a man aged 40-49 years in good health and CMV-seropositive.

There are a few counts of this clone. The V and J genes are TRBV7-8 and TRBJ2-7; 10 bases agree with TRBD1. In germline, CDR1 is SGHVS, CDR2 FQNEAQ. The junction had 6 bases not matched to a gene; V was cut back by 5 bases and J by 2 bases. The CDR3 runs 15 residues. The chain's CDR3 is CASSPRDRGPYEQYF. The CDR3 nucleotides read TGTGCCAGCAGCCCCCGGGACAGGGGACCCTACGAGCAGTACTTC. The complete variable domain, with remaining parts taken from reference TRBV7-8 and TRBJ2-7, reads GAGVSQSPRYKVAKRGQDVALRCDPISGHVSLFWYQQALGQGPEFLTYFQNEAQLDKSGLPSDRFFAERPEGSVSTLKIQRTQQEDSAVYLCASSPRDRGPYEQYFGPGTRLTVT.

The V call is TRBV6-1, the J call TRBJ2-3; tentative D call: TRBD1 (6 bases). There are 14 residues in the CDR3. Germline CDR1 MNHNS, CDR2 SASEGT. Trimming took 7 bases from V and 6 from J, leaving 17 bases between them. Written as DNA, the CDR3 is TGTGCCAGCATTCAAACAGGTCAGGGGGATACGCAGTATTTT. Translation: CASIQTGQGDTQYF.

The rearrangement joins TRBV6-5 to TRBJ2-7, with D possibly TRBD2 on 6 matching bases. The CDR3 is made up of 14 amino acids. CDR1 MNHEY and CDR2 SVGAGI come from the germline V gene. Trimming left V 3 bases short and J 9 bases short, with 18 bases between. DNA for the CDR3: TGTGCCAGCAGTTATGAACCCCTGACTAGTGCGCAGTACTTC. This translates into CASSYEPLTSAQYF.

This clone came up a few times. The chain links TRBV4-2 to TRBJ1-2, with D hard to call. With 2 bases removed from V and 6 bases from J, the gap between germline ends came to 16 bases. The CDR3 sequence is 15 residues long. Germline loops: CDR1 LGHNA, CDR2 YNFKEQ. CDR3 region: CASSQYAASGHGYTF. CDR3 bases: TGTGCCAGCAGCCAATACGCGGCGAGTGGCCATGGCTACACCTTC.

The J gene is TRBJ2-7, the V gene TRBV11-3; 7 bases map to TRBD1. The germline V gene has CDR1 SGHNT and CDR2 YENEEA. CDR3 length: 13 residues. V lost 1 base to trimming and J lost 5 bases; unmatched junction nucleotides: 2. The CDR3 is CASSLVGTDEQYF. DNA of the CDR3: TGTGCCAGCAGCTTAGTAGGGACAGACGAGCAGTACTTC.

This clone has just a few counts. The CDR3 DNA is TGTGCCAGCTCACCGGGACAGCTCAATCAGCCCCAGCATTTT. Translating it yields CASSPGQLNQPQHF. The chain links TRBV18 to TRBJ1-5; 7 bases match TRBD1. The CDR3 sequence is 14 residues long. The germline CDR1 and CDR2 sequences are KGHSH and LQKENI. V was pared by 3 bases and J by 3 bases, with 2 bases of the junction left unmatched.

This clone has a handful of counts. The chain recombines TRBV5-1 with TRBJ1-4, with D possibly being TRBD1 (5 bases). Germline CDR1 reads SGHRS; CDR2 reads YFSETQ. The CDR3 is made up of 14 amino acids. With 1 base removed from V and 4 bases from J, the gap between germline ends came to 8 bases. CDR3 sequence reads: CASSLLGVNEKLFF. As DNA, the CDR3 is TGCGCCAGCAGCTTGTTAGGGGTTAATGAAAAACTGTTTTTT.

This sequence joins TRBV9 and TRBJ1-1, with 8 bases aligning to TRBD1. With V trimmed by 0 bases and J by 4 bases, 11 bases remained unmatched. The length of the CDR3 is 17 residues. Germline V gene data show CDR1 as SGDLS and CDR2 as YYNGEE. CDR3 protein: CASSVEAGGFFGTEAFF. CDR3 DNA sequence: TGTGCCAGCAGCGTAGAGGCAGGGGGCTTTTTCGGCACTGAAGCTTTCTTT.